Listed here are 10 T cell receptor beta chains from one sample, sequenced in a study of blood T cell repertoires in COVID-19. Sequencing used immunoSEQ multiplex PCR; TCRdb keeps in-frame clones, though not all of them. The table has around 220,000 clones, around 82% seen once. Sample: PBMCs or T cells enriched from blood (not recorded which). The receptors derive from a woman aged 40 to 50 with acute COVID-19.

The genes are TRBV23-1 and TRBJ1-2; possibly TRBD1 for D (5 bases). TRBV23-1 is designated an ORF whose function remains uncertain. Trimming cost V 2 bases and J 3 bases, with 10 bases left between them. This CDR3 is built from 14 residues. The CDR3 loop reads CASSQIREDYGYTF. The CDR3, as DNA: TGCGCCAGCAGTCAAATCAGGGAAGACTATGGCTACACCTTC.

This clone was seen only once. The chain has TRBV2 and TRBJ1-6; D uncertain. Trimming shortened V by 7 bases and J by 0 bases, and 10 bases separated the two germline ends. Germline values: CDR1 SNHLY, CDR2 FYNNEI. The CDR3 covers 15 residues. CDR3 loop: CASTELISYNSPLHF. The CDR3 DNA reads as TGTGCCAGCACCGAACTGATCTCCTATAATTCACCCCTCCACTTT. Based on the CDR3 plus reference TRBV2 and TRBJ1-6, the full variable domain is EPEVTQTPSHQVTQMGQEVILRCVPISNHLYFYWYRQILGQKVEFLVSFYNNEISEKSEIFDDQFSVERPDGSNFTLKIRSTKLEDSAMYFCASTELISYNSPLHFGNGTRLTVT.

The chain couples TRBV15 to TRBJ2-3, with 9 bases fitting TRBD2. The germline CDR1 and CDR2 sequences are LNHNV and YYDKDF (reference sequence). The CDR3 runs to 15 residues. Unmatched junction bases numbered 5, after V lost 3 bases and J lost 4 bases. CDR3 amino acids: CATSSRSGGPDTQYF. The DNA for the CDR3 is TGTGCCACCAGCAGTCGAAGCGGGGGGCCAGATACGCAGTATTTT.

The chain couples TRBV4-1 to TRBJ1-1; TRBD1 might be the D (5 bases). Germline values: CDR1 MGHRA, CDR2 YSYEKL. This CDR3 contains 12 residues. Trimming pared 1 base from V and 9 bases from J, leaving 9 bases between. This CDR3 reads CASSQVGGKAFF. Written as DNA, the CDR3 is TGCGCCAGCAGCCAAGTGGGGGGGAAAGCTTTCTTT.

The V gene is TRBV15, the J gene TRBJ2-5, with 8 bases lining up with TRBD1. V lost 3 bases and J lost 4; bases outside the gene matches: 13. The CDR3 extends over 17 amino acids. Germline V gene data show CDR1 as LNHNV and CDR2 as YYDKDF (reference sequence). The CDR3 sequence is CATSSRVGQGIGETQYF. The CDR3 DNA reads TGTGCCACCAGCAGCCGAGTTGGACAGGGTATAGGAGAGACCCAGTACTTC.

The CDR3 DNA reads TGTGCCAGCAGCCAAGATTTATTTCGGCAGGGGGAGACCCAGTACTTC. This gives the protein CASSQDLFRQGETQYF. J is TRBJ2-5 and V is TRBV3-1 (or the pseudogene TRBV3-2); tentatively, D is TRBD1 (6 bases). This CDR3 is built from 16 residues. V was trimmed by 0 bases and J by 5 bases, leaving 16 bases between them. CDR1 is LGHDT, CDR2 YNNKEL, per germline (reference sequence).

A single count supports this clone. This chain links TRBV5-1 with TRBJ1-4; the match to TRBD1 covers 10 bases. Germline-derived CDR1 and CDR2 are SGHRS and YFSETQ. Unmatched junction bases numbered 8, after V lost 4 bases and J lost 5 bases. The CDR3 loop spans 16 amino acids. CDR3: CASSRDRGNQNEKLFF. The CDR3 DNA is TGCGCCAGCAGCCGGGACAGGGGTAACCAGAATGAAAAACTGTTTTTT.

The chain employs TRBV30 and TRBJ2-3; the D is unclear. The CDR3 covers 11 residues. Germline CDR1 reads GTSNPN; CDR2 reads SVGIG (reference sequence). V was trimmed by 4 bases and J by 6 bases, leaving 8 bases between them. CDR3 sequence: CAWKIVDTQYF. The CDR3 DNA follows: TGTGCCTGGAAAATCGTGGATACGCAGTATTTT.

The chain joins TRBV6-5 to TRBJ1-4; possibly TRBD1 for D (6 bases). The V end lost 6 bases, the J end lost 5 bases, and 10 bases lay between the germline ends. Germline V gives CDR1 MNHEY, CDR2 SVGAGI. This CDR3 has 13 amino acids. Here the CDR3 reads CASRPGANEKLFF. The CDR3 region has the DNA TGTGCCAGCAGACCAGGGGCCAATGAAAAACTGTTTTTT.

The V gene is TRBV30, the J gene TRBJ2-7; D is uncertain. Germline V gives CDR1 GTSNPN, CDR2 SVGIG (reference sequence). The V gene lost 2 bases and the J gene lost 5 bases, with 13 bases spanning the gap. CDR3 length: 13 amino acids. The CDR3 coding sequence is TGTGCCTGGAGTCTAAACCGTGGTCACGAGCAGTACTTC. It translates to CAWSLNRGHEQYF. The full variable domain, in which reference TRBV30 and TRBJ2-7 provide the parts outside the CDR3, is SQTIHQWPATLVQPVGSPLSLECTVEGTSNPNLYWYRQAAGRGLQLLFYSVGIGQISSEVPQNLSASRPQDRQFILSSKKLLLSDSGFYLCAWSLNRGHEQYFGPGTRLTVT.